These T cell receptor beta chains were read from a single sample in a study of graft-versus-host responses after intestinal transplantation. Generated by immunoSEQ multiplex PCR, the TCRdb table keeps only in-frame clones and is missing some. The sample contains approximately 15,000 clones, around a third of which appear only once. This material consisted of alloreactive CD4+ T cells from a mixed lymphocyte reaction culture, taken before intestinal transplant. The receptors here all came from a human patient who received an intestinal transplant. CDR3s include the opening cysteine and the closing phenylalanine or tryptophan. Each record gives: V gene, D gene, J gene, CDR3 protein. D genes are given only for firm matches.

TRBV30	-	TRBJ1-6	CAWNRVYSPLHF
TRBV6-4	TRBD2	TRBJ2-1	CASSEMLGTSKEQFF
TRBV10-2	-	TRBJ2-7	CASSERPSGWYEQYF
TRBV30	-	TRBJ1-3	CAWRHSGNTIYF
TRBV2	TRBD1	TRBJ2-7	CASSMGQGSYEQYF
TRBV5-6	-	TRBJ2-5	CASSLSRKTETQYF
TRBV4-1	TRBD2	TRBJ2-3	CASSQDSGRDTQYF
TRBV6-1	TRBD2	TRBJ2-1	CASTPLAGGSNEQFF
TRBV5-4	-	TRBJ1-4	CASSFTRFTPRQANEKLFF
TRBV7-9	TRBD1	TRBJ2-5	CASSIRTGGPGRTQYF
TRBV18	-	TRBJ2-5	CASSPRTKETQYF